These T cell receptor beta chains were read from a single sample in a study of cytomegalovirus exposure and HLA in healthy donors. Only in-frame clones appear in the TCRdb table, and some are missing; sequencing was by immunoSEQ multiplex PCR. This sample has under 250,000 clones, with roughly 78% found just once. Sample: PBMCs. These TCRs come from a boy aged 5-17 years in good health and CMV-seronegative. Both conserved end residues are part of each CDR3. D genes are given only for firm matches. Size is omitted from some rows. Given values are once, few, many or a class for expanded clones.

cdr3_nt cdr3_aa v_call d_call j_call clone_size
TGTGCCAGCAGTTACTCGTACAGGGTAGTACACGAGCAGTACTTC CASSYSYRVVHEQYF TRBV6-5 - TRBJ2-7 -
TGTGCCACCGACCGGACAGGGGGCAAGGGCTCACCCCTCCACTTT CATDRTGGKGSPLHF TRBV6-5 TRBD1 TRBJ1-6 -
TGTGCCTGGAGTGCGGGAGGGGGCAGGGGCATTCAGTACTTC CAWSAGGGRGIQYF TRBV30 - TRBJ2-4 -
TGTGCCAGTAGTATGTCCGGACTAGCGGGAACAGAGACCCAGTACTTC CASSMSGLAGTETQYF TRBV19 TRBD2 TRBJ2-5 -
TGTGCCAGCAGTTACTCCCAGGGGGCCCGGACTTACGAGCAGTACTTC CASSYSQGARTYEQYF TRBV6-5 TRBD1 TRBJ2-7 -
TGTGCCAGTAGTCGTGCCCCGGGACAGGGATATGAAAAACTGTTTTTT CASSRAPGQGYEKLFF TRBV19 TRBD1 TRBJ1-4 -
TGCGCCAGCAGCCTAAGGACATTAACTACCACCTACGAGCAGTACTTC CASSLRTLTTTYEQYF TRBV5-1 - TRBJ2-7 -
TGTGCCAGCAGCGTAGGCAGGGGCCCAGGGACCGGGGAGCTGTTTTTT CASSVGRGPGTGELFF TRBV9 - TRBJ2-2 -
TGTGCCAGCAGCTTGAGTACTAGGGACTATGGCTACACCTTC CASSLSTRDYGYTF TRBV7-6 - TRBJ1-2 -
TGCAGCGTTGATCGACAGTACAATGAGCAGTTCTTC CSVDRQYNEQFF TRBV29-1 - TRBJ2-1 -
TGTGCCAGCAGCTTAGGGACTGCCTATGGCTACACCTTC CASSLGTAYGYTF TRBV7-8 - TRBJ1-2 once
TGTGCCAGCAGCCAGACGGGGGGCCAGGGGAGTGTCTATGGCTACACCTTC CASSQTGGQGSVYGYTF TRBV5-5 - TRBJ1-2 few
TGTGCCAGCAGCTTATCAGAGAACACTGAAGCTTTCTTT CASSLSENTEAFF TRBV7-3 - TRBJ1-1 -
TGTGCCAGCAGCCCATTACTAGCGGGAGGGTTCGAGACCCAGTACTTC CASSPLLAGGFETQYF TRBV7-9 TRBD2 TRBJ2-5 -
TGTGCCTGGGGGCCAGACTCCTACAATGAGCAGTTCTTC CAWGPDSYNEQFF TRBV30 - TRBJ2-1 -
TGTGCCAGCAGCTTAGCGGGACCCCAAGAGACCCAGTACTTC CASSLAGPQETQYF TRBV5-4 TRBD2 TRBJ2-5 -
TGTGCCAGCAGCTTTCTGGGGGGCGGGAGTTGGGCTTTCTTT CASSFLGGGSWAFF TRBV7-8 - TRBJ1-1 few
TGTGCCTGGATGCCGGGATCCGGCCCTTCACCCCTCCACTTT CAWMPGSGPSPLHF TRBV30 - TRBJ1-6 -
TGTGCCAGCAGTGGGGCAGGGAAGGCGGATACTGAAGCTTTCTTT CASSGAGKADTEAFF TRBV2 - TRBJ1-1 -
TGTGCCAGCAGCCTCACGGGGGGGCGGGGGGTCTACGAGCAGTACTTC CASSLTGGRGVYEQYF TRBV11-3 TRBD2 TRBJ2-7 -
TGTGCCTGGAGTACCCCAGGAGGGCAGTTCTTC CAWSTPGGQFF TRBV30 - TRBJ2-1 once
TGTGCCAGCAGTGAGGGGGGGGGCCTCTACGAGCAGTACTTC CASSEGGGLYEQYF TRBV2 - TRBJ2-7 -
TGTGCCTGGACTCGGGACAGGGGGTTGTACGAGCAGTACTTC CAWTRDRGLYEQYF TRBV30 TRBD1 TRBJ2-7 -
TGTGCCAGCAGTTACTCACCTACCTATGGCTACACCTTC CASSYSPTYGYTF TRBV6-5 - TRBJ1-2 few
TGTGCCAGCAGTCCTGCGGGGGCTAGGTCTTTCTTT CASSPAGARSFF TRBV2 - TRBJ1-1 -
TGTGCCAGCAGCGAGGGACAGGGGGCGGGCTACACCTTC CASSEGQGAGYTF TRBV6-1 TRBD1 TRBJ1-2 -
TGTGCCAGCAGCGTAGCGGGAGCGGGGAGTCTCTCTGGGGCCAACGTCCTGACTTTC CASSVAGAGSLSGANVLTF TRBV9 TRBD2 TRBJ2-6 -